Listed below are T cell receptor beta chains from one sample, sequenced in a study of regulatory T cells in long-lasting Graves disease. MiXCR, run by TCRdb on the multiplex PCR reads, gives a single entry per CDR3 protein. The table shows approximately 490,000 distinct CDR3 sequences, with around 15% occurring only once. The sample also formed part of further work on T cells in Graves' hyperthyroidism and ophthalmopathy.

The source material was peripheral blood mononuclear cells (PBMCs), sampled at new diagnosis, from a patient treated with antithyroid drugs. The origin of the receptors is a middle-aged man with Graves disease. CDR3s include the opening cysteine and the closing phenylalanine or tryptophan. A D gene is named only where the DNA matches it firmly. Only some rows state a clone size, as once, few, many or a class for expanded clones.

clone_size: .; v_call: TRBV11-3; cdr3_length: 19; j_call: TRBJ2-6; d_call: .; cdr3_aa: CASSPVRAGEFSGANVLTF; cdr3_nt: TGTGCCAGCAGCCCAGTTAGAGCTGGCGAATTCTCTGGGGCCAACGTCCTGACTTTC
clone_size: .; v_call: TRBV10-3; cdr3_length: 14; j_call: TRBJ2-3; d_call: .; cdr3_aa: CAISTMSFTDTQYF; cdr3_nt: TGTGCCATCAGTACGATGTCCTTCACAGATACGCAGTATTTT
clone_size: many; v_call: TRBV27; cdr3_length: 16; j_call: TRBJ2-1; d_call: TRBD2; cdr3_aa: CASRIASGRAYNEQFF; cdr3_nt: TGTGCCAGCAGAATTGCTAGCGGGAGGGCCTACAATGAGCAGTTCTTC
clone_size: .; v_call: TRBV5-1; cdr3_length: 16; j_call: TRBJ2-5; d_call: .; cdr3_aa: CASSLAGRAAKETQYF; cdr3_nt: TGCGCCAGCAGCTTGGCCGGCAGGGCTGCGAAAGAGACCCAGTACTTC
clone_size: .; v_call: TRBV10-3; cdr3_length: 17; j_call: TRBJ2-7; d_call: .; cdr3_aa: CAISESRVGHNSYEQYF; cdr3_nt: TGTGCCATCAGTGAGTCGAGGGTGGGACATAACTCCTACGAGCAGTACTTC
clone_size: many; v_call: TRBV18; cdr3_length: 13; j_call: TRBJ1-1; d_call: .; cdr3_aa: CASSPLDSPEAFF; cdr3_nt: TGTGCCAGCTCACCACTAGACAGCCCTGAAGCTTTCTTT
clone_size: many; v_call: TRBV5-1; cdr3_length: 15; j_call: TRBJ2-7; d_call: TRBD2; cdr3_aa: CASSLDGLAGREQYF; cdr3_nt: TGCGCCAGCAGCTTGGATGGACTAGCGGGACGGGAGCAGTACTTC
clone_size: many; v_call: TRBV28; cdr3_length: 15; j_call: TRBJ1-1; d_call: TRBD1; cdr3_aa: CASSSGDRVGTEAFF; cdr3_nt: TGTGCCAGCAGTTCGGGGGACAGGGTGGGCACTGAAGCTTTCTTT
clone_size: many; v_call: TRBV18; cdr3_length: 13; j_call: TRBJ1-1; d_call: .; cdr3_aa: CASSPIGVGEAFF; cdr3_nt: TGTGCCAGCTCACCGATTGGGGTGGGTGAAGCTTTCTTT
clone_size: many; v_call: TRBV20-1; cdr3_length: 12; j_call: TRBJ2-3; d_call: .; cdr3_aa: CSARRGGDTQYF; cdr3_nt: TGCAGTGCGAGGAGGGGGGGTGATACGCAGTATTTT
clone_size: many; v_call: TRBV5-4; cdr3_length: 13; j_call: TRBJ2-7; d_call: .; cdr3_aa: CASSFVGNYEQYF; cdr3_nt: TGTGCCAGCAGCTTTGTAGGGAATTACGAGCAGTACTTC
clone_size: many; v_call: TRBV6-5; cdr3_length: 15; j_call: TRBJ1-1; d_call: TRBD1; cdr3_aa: CASSYSRGGNTEAFF; cdr3_nt: TGTGCCAGCAGTTACTCCCGAGGGGGCAACACTGAAGCTTTCTTT
clone_size: few; v_call: TRBV10-1; cdr3_length: 16; j_call: TRBJ2-1; d_call: .; cdr3_aa: CASSESTGTLVGEQFF; cdr3_nt: TGCGCCAGCAGTGAATCCACCGGGACCCTGGTGGGTGAGCAGTTCTTC
clone_size: .; v_call: TRBV12-3/TRBV12-4; cdr3_length: 12; j_call: TRBJ2-1; d_call: .; cdr3_aa: CASSHRKNEQFF; cdr3_nt: TGTGCCAGCAGTCACCGTAAAAATGAGCAGTTCTTC
clone_size: many; v_call: TRBV5-1; cdr3_length: 13; j_call: TRBJ2-3; d_call: .; cdr3_aa: CASNTRNTDTQYF; cdr3_nt: TGCGCCAGCAATACCCGGAACACAGATACGCAGTATTTT
clone_size: .; v_call: TRBV11-2; cdr3_length: 18; j_call: TRBJ1-2; d_call: .; cdr3_aa: CASSPAGGRGRPGYGYTF; cdr3_nt: TGTGCCAGCAGCCCAGCGGGGGGTAGGGGACGACCTGGCTATGGCTACACCTTC
clone_size: few; v_call: TRBV5-4; cdr3_length: 17; j_call: TRBJ2-5; d_call: .; cdr3_aa: CASSSVIHPSDQETQYF; cdr3_nt: TGTGCCAGCAGCTCCGTTATACATCCTAGCGACCAAGAGACCCAGTACTTC
clone_size: .; v_call: TRBV14; cdr3_length: 11; j_call: TRBJ1-1; d_call: .; cdr3_aa: CASSQLSEAFF; cdr3_nt: TGTGCCAGCAGCCAGCTATCGGAAGCTTTCTTT
clone_size: few; v_call: TRBV2; cdr3_length: 18; j_call: TRBJ2-7; d_call: TRBD1; cdr3_aa: CASSRRGTGGKISYEQYF; cdr3_nt: TGTGCCAGCAGCCGAAGAGGGACAGGGGGAAAAATCTCCTACGAGCAGTACTTC
clone_size: .; v_call: TRBV27; cdr3_length: 16; j_call: TRBJ2-3; d_call: TRBD2; cdr3_aa: CASSTLGTSGTDTQYF; cdr3_nt: TGTGCCAGCAGTACTCTGGGGACTAGCGGCACAGATACGCAGTATTTT
clone_size: many; v_call: TRBV12-3/TRBV12-4; cdr3_length: 14; j_call: TRBJ1-2; d_call: .; cdr3_aa: CASSYMDGPYGYTF; cdr3_nt: TGTGCCAGCAGCTACATGGACGGCCCCTATGGCTACACCTTC
clone_size: many; v_call: TRBV28; cdr3_length: 15; j_call: TRBJ2-6; d_call: TRBD1; cdr3_aa: CASSDRGSGANVLTF; cdr3_nt: TGTGCCAGCAGCGACAGGGGCTCTGGGGCCAACGTCCTGACTTTC
clone_size: many; v_call: TRBV24-1; cdr3_length: 12; j_call: TRBJ2-1; d_call: .; cdr3_aa: CATSRLGSEQFF; cdr3_nt: TGTGCCACCAGTAGACTGGGGAGTGAGCAGTTCTTC
clone_size: few; v_call: TRBV2; cdr3_length: 11; j_call: TRBJ1-1; d_call: .; cdr3_aa: CALGSRGEAFF; cdr3_nt: TGTGCCTTAGGGAGCCGGGGTGAAGCTTTCTTT
clone_size: many; v_call: TRBV12-3/TRBV12-4; cdr3_length: 14; j_call: TRBJ2-5; d_call: .; cdr3_aa: CASSLTGTTETQYF; cdr3_nt: TGTGCCAGCAGCTTAACCGGGACAACAGAGACCCAGTACTTC
clone_size: many; v_call: TRBV29-1; cdr3_length: 12; j_call: TRBJ2-1; d_call: TRBD1; cdr3_aa: CSVATGVNEQFF; cdr3_nt: TGCAGCGTTGCCACAGGGGTAAATGAGCAGTTCTTC
clone_size: .; v_call: TRBV28; cdr3_length: 16; j_call: TRBJ2-7; d_call: TRBD2; cdr3_aa: CASHPLGTSGTPEQYF; cdr3_nt: TGTGCCAGCCACCCCCTGGGGACTAGCGGGACCCCCGAGCAGTACTTC
clone_size: many; v_call: TRBV11-2; cdr3_length: 16; j_call: TRBJ1-1; d_call: TRBD1; cdr3_aa: CASSLVLDRRVTEAFF; cdr3_nt: TGTGCCAGCAGCTTAGTTCTGGACAGGCGTGTGACTGAAGCTTTCTTT
clone_size: .; v_call: TRBV4-1; cdr3_length: 14; j_call: TRBJ1-2; d_call: .; cdr3_aa: CASSQESGINGYTF; cdr3_nt: TGCGCCAGCAGCCAAGAATCGGGGATCAATGGCTACACCTTC
clone_size: .; v_call: TRBV6-1; cdr3_length: 16; j_call: TRBJ2-5; d_call: .; cdr3_aa: CASRKSLEGTQETQYF; cdr3_nt: TGTGCCAGCCGTAAAAGCCTTGAAGGAACCCAAGAGACCCAGTACTTC
clone_size: many; v_call: TRBV12-3/TRBV12-4; cdr3_length: 13; j_call: TRBJ2-2; d_call: .; cdr3_aa: CASSLKATGELFF; cdr3_nt: TGTGCCAGCAGTTTAAAGGCTACCGGGGAGCTGTTTTTT
clone_size: .; v_call: TRBV7-9; cdr3_length: 15; j_call: TRBJ2-1; d_call: .; cdr3_aa: CASSLDGQTYNEQFF; cdr3_nt: TGTGCCAGCAGCTTAGACGGGCAGACCTACAATGAGCAGTTCTTC
clone_size: .; v_call: TRBV9; cdr3_length: 14; j_call: TRBJ2-5; d_call: .; cdr3_aa: CASSVFKGQETQYF; cdr3_nt: TGTGCCAGCAGCGTATTCAAGGGCCAAGAGACCCAGTACTTC
clone_size: .; v_call: TRBV27; cdr3_length: 16; j_call: TRBJ2-3; d_call: .; cdr3_aa: CASSLFAGAGVDTQYF; cdr3_nt: TGTGCCAGCAGTTTATTTGCAGGGGCGGGTGTGGATACGCAGTATTTT
clone_size: .; v_call: TRBV6-6; cdr3_length: 14; j_call: TRBJ1-1; d_call: .; cdr3_aa: CASSYSTDLFEAFF; cdr3_nt: TGTGCCAGCAGTTACTCGACAGACCTCTTTGAAGCTTTCTTT
clone_size: few; v_call: TRBV4-1; cdr3_length: 14; j_call: TRBJ2-7; d_call: .; cdr3_aa: CASSQSLDIYEQYF; cdr3_nt: TGCGCCAGCAGCCAGTCACTAGACATCTACGAGCAGTACTTC
clone_size: many; v_call: TRBV27; cdr3_length: 14; j_call: TRBJ2-7; d_call: .; cdr3_aa: CASSPRGIRGEQYF; cdr3_nt: TGTGCCAGCAGTCCCCGGGGTATTCGGGGCGAGCAGTACTTC
clone_size: .; v_call: TRBV6-5; cdr3_length: 15; j_call: TRBJ2-1; d_call: TRBD2; cdr3_aa: CASSSLAGGFNEQFF; cdr3_nt: TGTGCCAGCAGTTCACTAGCGGGAGGTTTCAATGAGCAGTTCTTC
clone_size: few; v_call: TRBV28; cdr3_length: 15; j_call: TRBJ1-5; d_call: .; cdr3_aa: CASSFRTLSNQPQHF; cdr3_nt: TGTGCCAGCAGTTTCCGGACTCTTAGCAATCAGCCCCAGCATTTT
clone_size: few; v_call: TRBV19; cdr3_length: 24; j_call: TRBJ2-1; d_call: .; cdr3_aa: CASSIRGSDRLLNPLIRVSREQFF; cdr3_nt: TGTGCCAGTAGTATCCGGGGGTCAGATCGTTTACTCAATCCTCTGATCAGGGTGTCTCGAGAGCAGTTCTTC
clone_size: many; v_call: TRBV6-2/TRBV6-3; cdr3_length: 13; j_call: TRBJ2-1; d_call: .; cdr3_aa: CASSYVRYNEQFF; cdr3_nt: TGTGCCAGCAGTTACGTGCGGTACAATGAGCAGTTCTTC
clone_size: many; v_call: TRBV2; cdr3_length: 16; j_call: TRBJ2-6; d_call: TRBD2; cdr3_aa: CASRRGLAVGANVLTF; cdr3_nt: TGTGCCAGCAGGAGGGGACTAGCGGTTGGGGCCAACGTCCTGACTTTC
clone_size: many; v_call: TRBV28; cdr3_length: 14; j_call: TRBJ2-4; d_call: TRBD1; cdr3_aa: CASSLGQGGNIQYF; cdr3_nt: TGTGCCAGCAGCCTGGGACAGGGGGGAAACATTCAGTACTTC
clone_size: many; v_call: TRBV2; cdr3_length: 13; j_call: TRBJ1-5; d_call: .; cdr3_aa: CASSVGRPQPQHF; cdr3_nt: TGTGCCAGCAGTGTGGGGAGGCCTCAGCCCCAGCATTTT